This TCR beta chain is from a study of T cell responses to AZD1222 COVID-19 vaccine. Broader study findings: Among those given AZD1222, only five or six were seropositive at baseline.

Sequencing used immunoSEQ multiplex PCR; TCRdb keeps in-frame clones, though not all of them. In the table there are more than 150,000 clones, just over 90% of which are singletons. Germline V gives CDR1 MDHEN, CDR2 SYDVKM. The trim removed 6 bases at V and 3 bases at J, leaving 5 bases unmatched. The CDR3 spans 14 residues. With respect to this clone: What it binds is not known.

V is TRBV28 and J is TRBJ2-7, with 10 bases aligning to TRBD2. This receptor was taken from an adult in good health. Source: peripheral blood, taken on day 0 of AZD1222 vaccination. The CDR3 here is CASRASGGNYEQYF. Written as DNA, the CDR3 is TGTGCCAGCAGGGCTAGCGGGGGTAACTACGAGCAGTACTTC. Supplemented by reference TRBV28 and TRBJ2-7, the full variable domain reads DVKVTQSSRYLVKRTGEKVFLECVQDMDHENMFWYRQDPGLGLRLIYFSYDVKMKEKGDIPEGYSVSREKKERFSLILESASTNQTSMYLCASRASGGNYEQYFGPGTRLTVT.